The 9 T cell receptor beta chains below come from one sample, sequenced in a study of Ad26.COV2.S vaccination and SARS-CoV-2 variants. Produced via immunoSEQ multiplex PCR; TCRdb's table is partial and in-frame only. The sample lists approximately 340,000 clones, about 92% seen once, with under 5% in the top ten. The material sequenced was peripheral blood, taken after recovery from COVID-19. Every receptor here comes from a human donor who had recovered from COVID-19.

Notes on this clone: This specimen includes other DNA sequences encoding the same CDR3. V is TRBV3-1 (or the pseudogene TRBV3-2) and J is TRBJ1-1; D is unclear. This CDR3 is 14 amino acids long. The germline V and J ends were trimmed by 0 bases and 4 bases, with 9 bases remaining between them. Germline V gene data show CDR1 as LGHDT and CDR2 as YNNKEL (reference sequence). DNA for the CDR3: TGTGCCAGCAGCCAAGACGACGGCGGCACTGAAGCTTTCTTT. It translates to CASSQDDGGTEAFF.

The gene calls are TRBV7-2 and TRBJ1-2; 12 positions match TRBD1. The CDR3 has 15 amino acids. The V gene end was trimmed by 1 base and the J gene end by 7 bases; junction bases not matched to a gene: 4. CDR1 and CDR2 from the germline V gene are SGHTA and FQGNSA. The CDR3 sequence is CASSLGGQGASGYTF. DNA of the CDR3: TGTGCCAGCAGCTTAGGGGGACAGGGGGCCTCTGGCTACACCTTC. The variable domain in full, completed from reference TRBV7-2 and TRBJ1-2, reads GAGVSQSPSNKVTEKGKDVELRCDPISGHTALYWYRQSLGQGLEFLIYFQGNSAPDKSGLPSDRFSAERTGGSVSTLTIQRTQQEDSAVYLCASSLGGQGASGYTFGSGTRLTVV.

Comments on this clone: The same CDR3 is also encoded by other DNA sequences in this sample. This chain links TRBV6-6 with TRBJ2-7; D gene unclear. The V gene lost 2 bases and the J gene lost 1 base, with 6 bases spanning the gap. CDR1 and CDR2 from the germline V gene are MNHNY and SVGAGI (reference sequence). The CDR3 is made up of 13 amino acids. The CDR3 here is CASSYSQSYEQYF. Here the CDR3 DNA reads TGTGCCAGCAGTTACAGTCAGTCCTACGAGCAGTACTTC.

DNA for the CDR3: TGTGCCAGCAGCTTAGGCCAGAGCGAGCAGTACTTC. It translates to CASSLGQSEQYF. The chain uses TRBV11-3 and TRBJ2-7, with D uncertain. V shed 1 base and J shed 6 bases, with 7 bases lying between them. Looked up from germline, CDR1 is SGHNT and CDR2 is YENEEA. The CDR3 length is 12 residues.

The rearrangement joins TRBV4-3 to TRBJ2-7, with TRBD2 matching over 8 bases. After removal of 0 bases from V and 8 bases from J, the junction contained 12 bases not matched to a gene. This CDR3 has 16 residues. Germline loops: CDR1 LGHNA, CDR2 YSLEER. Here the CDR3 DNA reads TGCGCCAGCAGCCAAGAGGTTACCGGGGGGGCCGGTAAGCAGTACTTC. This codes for CASSQEVTGGAGKQYF.

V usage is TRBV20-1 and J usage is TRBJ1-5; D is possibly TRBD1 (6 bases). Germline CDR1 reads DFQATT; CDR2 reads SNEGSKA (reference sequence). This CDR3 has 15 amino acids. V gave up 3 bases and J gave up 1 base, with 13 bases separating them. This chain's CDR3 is CSASSGGRSNQPQHF. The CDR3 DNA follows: TGCAGTGCTAGTAGCGGGGGCCGGAGCAATCAGCCCCAGCATTTT.

CDR3 bases: TGTGCCAGCAGCTCGGGACCGTCCTATGGCTACACCTTC. Encoded protein: CASSSGPSYGYTF. The genes are TRBV7-9 and TRBJ1-2; D possibly corresponds to TRBD1 (5 bases). Trimming removed 4 bases from V and 4 bases from J, with 10 bases in between. CDR3 length: 13 amino acids. The germline CDR1 and CDR2 sequences are SEHNR and FQNEAQ (reference sequence).

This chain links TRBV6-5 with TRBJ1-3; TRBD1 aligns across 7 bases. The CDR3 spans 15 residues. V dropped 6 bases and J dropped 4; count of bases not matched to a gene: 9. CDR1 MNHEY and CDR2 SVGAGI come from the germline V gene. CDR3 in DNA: TGTGCCAGCAGCCGCGAAACGGGACAGGGAAACACCATATATTTT. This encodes CASSRETGQGNTIYF.

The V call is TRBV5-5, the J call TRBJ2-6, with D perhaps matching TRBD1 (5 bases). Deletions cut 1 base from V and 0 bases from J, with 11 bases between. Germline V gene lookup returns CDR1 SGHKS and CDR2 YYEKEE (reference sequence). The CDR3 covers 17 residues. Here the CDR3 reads CASSLIPGNSGANVLTF. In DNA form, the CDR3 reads TGTGCCAGCAGCTTGATTCCAGGGAACTCTGGGGCCAACGTCCTGACTTTC.